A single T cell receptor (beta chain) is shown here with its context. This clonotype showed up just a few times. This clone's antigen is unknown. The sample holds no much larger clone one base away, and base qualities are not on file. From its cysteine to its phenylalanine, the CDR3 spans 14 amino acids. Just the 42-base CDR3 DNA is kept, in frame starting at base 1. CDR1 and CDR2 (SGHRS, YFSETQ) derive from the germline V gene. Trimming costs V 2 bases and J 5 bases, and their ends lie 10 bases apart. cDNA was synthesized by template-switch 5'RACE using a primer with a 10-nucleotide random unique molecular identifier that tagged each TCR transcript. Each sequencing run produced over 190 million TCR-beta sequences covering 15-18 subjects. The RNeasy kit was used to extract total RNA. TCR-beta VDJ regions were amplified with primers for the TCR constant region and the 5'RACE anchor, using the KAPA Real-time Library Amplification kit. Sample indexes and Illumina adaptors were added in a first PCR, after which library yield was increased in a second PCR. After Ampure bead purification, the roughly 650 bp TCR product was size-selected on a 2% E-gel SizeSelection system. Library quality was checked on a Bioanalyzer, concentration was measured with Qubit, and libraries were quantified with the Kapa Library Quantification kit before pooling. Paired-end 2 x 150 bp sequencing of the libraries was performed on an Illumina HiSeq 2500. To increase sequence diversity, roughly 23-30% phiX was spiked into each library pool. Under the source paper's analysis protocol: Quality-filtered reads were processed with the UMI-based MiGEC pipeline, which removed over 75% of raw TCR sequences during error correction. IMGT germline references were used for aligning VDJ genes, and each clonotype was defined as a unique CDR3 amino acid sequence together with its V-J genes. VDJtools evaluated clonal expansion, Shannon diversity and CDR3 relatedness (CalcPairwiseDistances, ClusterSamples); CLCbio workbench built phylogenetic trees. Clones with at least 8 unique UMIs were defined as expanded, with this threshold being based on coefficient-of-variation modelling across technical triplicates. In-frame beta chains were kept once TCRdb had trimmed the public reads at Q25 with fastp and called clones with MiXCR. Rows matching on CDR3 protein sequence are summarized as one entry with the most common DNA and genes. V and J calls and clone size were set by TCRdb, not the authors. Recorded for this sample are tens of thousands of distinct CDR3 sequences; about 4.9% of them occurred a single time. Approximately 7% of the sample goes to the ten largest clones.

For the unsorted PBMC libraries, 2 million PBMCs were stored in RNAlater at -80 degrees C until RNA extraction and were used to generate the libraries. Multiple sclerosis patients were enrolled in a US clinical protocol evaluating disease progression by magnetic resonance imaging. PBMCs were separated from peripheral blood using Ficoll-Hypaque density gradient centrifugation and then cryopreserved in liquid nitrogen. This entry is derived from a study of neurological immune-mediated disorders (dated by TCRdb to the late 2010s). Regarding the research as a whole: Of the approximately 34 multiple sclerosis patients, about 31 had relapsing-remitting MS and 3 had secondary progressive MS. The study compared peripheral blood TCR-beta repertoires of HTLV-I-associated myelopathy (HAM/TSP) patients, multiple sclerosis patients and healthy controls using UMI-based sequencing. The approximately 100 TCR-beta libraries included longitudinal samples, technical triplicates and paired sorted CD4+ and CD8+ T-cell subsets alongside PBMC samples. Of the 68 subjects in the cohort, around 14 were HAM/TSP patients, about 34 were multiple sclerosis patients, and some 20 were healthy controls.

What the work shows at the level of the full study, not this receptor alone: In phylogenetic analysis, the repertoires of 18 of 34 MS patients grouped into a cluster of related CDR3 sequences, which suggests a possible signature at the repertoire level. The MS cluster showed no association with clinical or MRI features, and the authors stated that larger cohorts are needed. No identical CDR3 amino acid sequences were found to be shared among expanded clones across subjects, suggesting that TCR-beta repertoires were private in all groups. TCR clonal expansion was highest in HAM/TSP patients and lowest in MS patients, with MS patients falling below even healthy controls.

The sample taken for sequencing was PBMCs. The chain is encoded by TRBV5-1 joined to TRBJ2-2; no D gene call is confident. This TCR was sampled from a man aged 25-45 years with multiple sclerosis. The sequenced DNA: TGCGCCAGCAGCTTATCGTGGGAAACCGGGGAGCTGTTTTTT. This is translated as CASSLSWETGELFF.